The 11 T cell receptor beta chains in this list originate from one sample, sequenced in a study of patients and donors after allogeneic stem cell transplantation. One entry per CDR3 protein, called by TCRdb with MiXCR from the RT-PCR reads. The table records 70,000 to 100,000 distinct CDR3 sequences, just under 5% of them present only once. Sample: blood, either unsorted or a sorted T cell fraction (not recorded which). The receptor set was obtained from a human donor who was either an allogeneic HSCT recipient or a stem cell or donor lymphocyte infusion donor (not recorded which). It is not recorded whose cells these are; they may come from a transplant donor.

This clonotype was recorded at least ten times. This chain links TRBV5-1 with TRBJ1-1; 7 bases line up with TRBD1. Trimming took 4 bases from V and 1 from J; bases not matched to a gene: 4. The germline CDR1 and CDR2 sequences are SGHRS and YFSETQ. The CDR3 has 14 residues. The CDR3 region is CASSNGQANTEAFF. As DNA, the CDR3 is TGCGCCAGCAGCAACGGACAGGCGAACACTGAAGCTTTCTTT.

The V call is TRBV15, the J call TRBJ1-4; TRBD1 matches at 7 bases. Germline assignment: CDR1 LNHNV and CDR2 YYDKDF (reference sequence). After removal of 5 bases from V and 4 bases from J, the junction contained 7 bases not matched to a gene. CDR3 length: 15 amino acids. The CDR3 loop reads CATSHGGQHNEKLFF. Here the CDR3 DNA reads TGTGCCACCAGCCACGGGGGACAGCATAATGAAAAACTGTTTTTT.

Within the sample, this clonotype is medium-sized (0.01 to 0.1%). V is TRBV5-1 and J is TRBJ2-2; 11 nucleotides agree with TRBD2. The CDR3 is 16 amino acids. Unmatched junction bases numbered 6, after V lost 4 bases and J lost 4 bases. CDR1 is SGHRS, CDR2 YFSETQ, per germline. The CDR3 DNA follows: TGCGCCAGCAGCGGTCAGGGACTAGCGGTCACCGGGGAGCTGTTTTTT. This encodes CASSGQGLAVTGELFF.

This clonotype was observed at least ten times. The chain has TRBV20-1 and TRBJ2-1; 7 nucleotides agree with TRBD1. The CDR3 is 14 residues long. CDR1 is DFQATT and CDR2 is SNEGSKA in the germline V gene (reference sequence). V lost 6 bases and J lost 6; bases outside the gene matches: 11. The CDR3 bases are TGCAGTGCCGTCGGGACAGTGACACCCAATGAGCAGTTCTTC. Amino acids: CSAVGTVTPNEQFF.

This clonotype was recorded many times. CDR3 protein: CASMTGQGSDEQYF. CDR3 nucleotides: TGTGCCAGCATGACGGGACAGGGGTCTGACGAGCAGTACTTC. The gene calls are TRBV28 and TRBJ2-7; 10 bases fit TRBD1. Looked up from germline, CDR1 is MDHEN and CDR2 is SYDVKM. The CDR3 is 14 residues long. V was pared by 7 bases and J by 5 bases, with 8 bases of the junction left unmatched.

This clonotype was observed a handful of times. In DNA form, the CDR3 reads TGCGCCAGCAGCTTAGCGGGGGACGATACGCAGTATTTT. Residues: CASSLAGDDTQYF. This rearrangement joins TRBV5-1 to TRBJ2-3; 8 bases agree with TRBD2. The junction had 2 bases not matched to a gene; V was cut back by 2 bases and J by 6 bases. Germline V gene data show CDR1 as SGHRS and CDR2 as YFSETQ. This CDR3 is 13 amino acids long. The whole variable domain, filled in from reference TRBV5-1 and TRBJ2-3, reads KAGVTQTPRYLIKTRGQQVTLSCSPISGHRSVSWYQQTPGQGLQFLFEYFSETQRNKGNFPGRFSGRQFSNSRSEMNVSTLELGDSALYLCASSLAGDDTQYFGPGTRLTVL.

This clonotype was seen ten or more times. CDR3 protein: CASSPNNYEQYF. CDR3 DNA sequence: TGTGCCAGCTCACCAAACAACTACGAGCAGTACTTC. V gene TRBV18 combines with J gene TRBJ2-7; D is unclear. Germline V gives CDR1 KGHSH, CDR2 LQKENI. V was clipped by 2 bases and J by 3 bases, with 5 bases between them. The CDR3 is 12 amino acids.

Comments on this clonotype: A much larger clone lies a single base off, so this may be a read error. The CDR3 spells CASSNLQGTFF. The CDR3 region has the DNA TGCGCCAGCAGTAACCTGCAGGGAACTTTCTTT. The V gene is TRBV10-1, the J gene TRBJ1-1; D possibly corresponds to TRBD1 (5 bases). The CDR3 extends over 11 amino acids. Germline V CDR1 and CDR2: WNHNN, SYGVQD (reference sequence). V was pared by 5 bases and J by 12 bases, with 13 bases between.

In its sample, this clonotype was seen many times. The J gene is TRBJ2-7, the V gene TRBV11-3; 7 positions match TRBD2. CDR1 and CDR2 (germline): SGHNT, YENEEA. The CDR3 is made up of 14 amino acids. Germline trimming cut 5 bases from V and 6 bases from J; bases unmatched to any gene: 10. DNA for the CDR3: TGTGCCAGCAGCGCCCGCGGGGGAATCGGCGAGCAGTACTTC. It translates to CASSARGGIGEQYF.

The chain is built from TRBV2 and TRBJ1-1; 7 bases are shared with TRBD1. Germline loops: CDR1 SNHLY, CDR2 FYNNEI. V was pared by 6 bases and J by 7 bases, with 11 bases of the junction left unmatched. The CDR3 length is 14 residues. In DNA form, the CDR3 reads TGTGCCAGCAGCGTTCAGGGGGGGGCAGGTGAAGCTTTCTTT. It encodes CASSVQGGAGEAFF.

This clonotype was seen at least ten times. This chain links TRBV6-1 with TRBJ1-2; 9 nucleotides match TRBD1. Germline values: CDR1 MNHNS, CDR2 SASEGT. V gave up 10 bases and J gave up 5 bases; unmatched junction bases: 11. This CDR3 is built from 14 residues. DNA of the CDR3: TGTGCCACCCTCGAGGACAGGGGAATGTATGGCTACACCTTC. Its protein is CATLEDRGMYGYTF.